This entry lists 18 T cell receptor beta chains sequenced from one sample in a study of CD8 T cells in ankylosing spondylitis. Study-level findings and limits: In ankylosing spondylitis blood, a motif of roughly eight highly homologous TCR beta variants appeared characteristic.

In TCRdb, the 5' RACE reads were re-called with MiXCR into one record per CDR3 protein. The sample records 450,000 to 550,000 distinct CDR3 sequences, approximately 5% being singletons. For these receptors, no antigen is known. Sequencing was done on a sample of blood, either unsorted or a sorted T cell fraction (not recorded which). All receptors derive from a male donor with ankylosing spondylitis.

This clonotype was counted ten times or more. The chain combines TRBV29-1 with TRBJ2-7; 12 bases fit TRBD2. The CDR3 is made up of 15 amino acids. Germline assignment: CDR1 SQVTM and CDR2 ANQGSEA. The trim removed 3 bases at V and 2 bases at J, leaving 5 bases unmatched. In nucleotides, the CDR3 is TGCAGCGTTGATGGGCTAGCGGGAGGGCCCTACGAGCAGTACTTC. Translation: CSVDGLAGGPYEQYF.

This clonotype was counted ten times or more. This chain connects TRBV6-1 to TRBJ2-3; TRBD2 matches 9 bases. The V gene end was trimmed by 4 bases and the J gene end by 4 bases; junction bases not matched to a gene: 3. The CDR3 has 14 residues. Germline V gives CDR1 MNHNS, CDR2 SASEGT. CDR3 in DNA: TGTGCCAGCAGTGCCCTAGCGGGGCCAGATACGCAGTATTTT. This gives the protein CASSALAGPDTQYF.

This clonotype was picked up many times. This chain connects TRBV7-2 to TRBJ2-3; 8 bases are shared with TRBD2. This CDR3 spans 15 amino acids. V lost 6 bases, J lost 5 bases, and 10 bases stayed unmatched. Germline V gene lookup returns CDR1 SGHTA and CDR2 FQGNSA. CDR3 nucleotides: TGTGCCAGCAGGACGCCGGGAGGGCCCATAGATACGCAGTATTTT. Residues: CASRTPGGPIDTQYF.

This clonotype was picked up many times. The rearrangement uses TRBV20-1 and TRBJ1-1, with unresolved D. Germline V gene sequence: CDR1 DFQATT, CDR2 SNEGSKA (reference sequence). The germline V and J ends were trimmed by 0 bases and 1 base, with 12 bases remaining between them. The CDR3 spans 15 residues. The DNA of the CDR3 is TGCAGTGCTAGAGATCGGCGGAAGGGGAACACTGAAGCTTTCTTT. Its translation: CSARDRRKGNTEAFF.

This clonotype was picked up a small number of times. This chain joins TRBV4-1 and TRBJ2-1; 9 nucleotides match TRBD2. This CDR3 has 17 amino acids. CDR1 and CDR2 (germline): MGHRA, YSYEKL. Trimming took 4 bases from V and 8 from J; bases not matched to a gene: 15. This CDR3 reads CASSPAPGGLAGHEQFF. DNA for the CDR3: TGCGCCAGCAGCCCCGCCCCGGGGGGACTAGCTGGGCATGAGCAGTTCTTC.

Ten or more counts support this clonotype. The genes are TRBV7-9 and TRBJ1-2; 9 bases line up with TRBD1. This CDR3 spans 15 amino acids. CDR1 and CDR2 (germline): SEHNR, FQNEAQ (reference sequence). J was trimmed by 6 bases and V by 3 bases; bases with no gene match: 8. CDR3 sequence (DNA): TGTGCCAGCAGCTTTAAAGGGGGACAGGGAAATGGCTACACCTTC. The encoded protein is CASSFKGGQGNGYTF.

This clonotype was picked up many times. The chain couples TRBV20-1 to TRBJ1-5; TRBD1 is a possible D gene (5 bases). This CDR3 comprises 15 residues. Trimming took off 5 bases at V and 4 bases at J, with 18 bases between the two ends. CDR1 and CDR2 from the germline V gene are DFQATT and SNEGSKA (reference sequence). CDR3 DNA sequence: TGCAGTGCTCGACGCTGGGGACTGAGAAATCAGCCCCAGCATTTT. It encodes CSARRWGLRNQPQHF.

This clonotype turned up a few times. The V gene is TRBV2, the J gene TRBJ2-1; TRBD2 matches at 9 bases. Trimming removed 6 bases from V and 7 bases from J; junction bases left unmatched: 10. There are 15 residues in the CDR3. Per the germline V gene, CDR1 is SNHLY and CDR2 is FYNNEI. CDR3 nucleotide sequence: TGTGCCAGCAGCCCGCTGGCGGGAGGGGAAAATGAGCAGTTCTTC. It is translated as CASSPLAGGENEQFF.

This clonotype appeared many times. The chain is built from TRBV9 and TRBJ1-2; weak D call: TRBD1 (6 bases). The V gene's germline CDR1 is SGDLS and CDR2 YYNGEE. Trimming cost V 2 bases and J 4 bases, with 15 bases left between them. The CDR3 covers 15 residues. The CDR3 DNA follows: TGTGCCAGCAGCGTGTTTTGGGGGGCAGGCTATGGCTACACCTTC. Translation: CASSVFWGAGYGYTF. The variable domain in full, with the rest retrieved from reference TRBV9 and TRBJ1-2, is DSGVTQTPKHLITATGQRVTLRCSPRSGDLSVYWYQQSLDQGLQFLIQYYNGEERAKGNILERFSAQQFPDLHSELNLSSLELGDSALYFCASSVFWGAGYGYTFGSGTRLTVV.

A note on this clonotype: A much larger clone differs from this one at a single base, so this may be a read error. The rearrangement links TRBV29-1 to TRBJ1-5; TRBD1 is a possible D gene (6 bases). Germline values: CDR1 SQVTM, CDR2 ANQGSEA. The CDR3 runs 13 residues. The CDR3 region is CRVAAGEGQPQHF. In DNA form, the CDR3 reads TGCAGAGTTGCAGCAGGGGAAGGTCAGCCCCAGCATTTT.

This clonotype showed up many times. This chain connects TRBV20-1 to TRBJ2-7; TRBD1 matches 8 bases. CDR3 length: 13 residues. Germline V gene data show CDR1 as DFQATT and CDR2 as SNEGSKA (reference sequence). The junction had 6 bases not matched to a gene; V was cut back by 7 bases and J by 1 base. CDR3 nucleotide sequence: TGCAGTGGTAGGGACAGGCGGTCCTACGAGCAGTACTTC. Translating gives CSGRDRRSYEQYF.

The sample holds many counts of this clonotype. J is TRBJ2-1 and V is TRBV9, with 9 bases identical to TRBD2. Germline lookup yields CDR1 SGDLS and CDR2 YYNGEE. This CDR3 has 15 amino acids. With V trimmed by 2 bases and J by 5 bases, 5 bases remained unmatched. In nucleotides, the CDR3 is TGTGCCAGCAGCGTGGCTAGCGGGACCCACAATGAGCAGTTCTTC. Translating gives CASSVASGTHNEQFF.

This clonotype was recorded at least ten times. The V call is TRBV12-3 or TRBV12-4, the J call TRBJ2-7, with D possibly being TRBD1 (6 bases). V dropped 7 bases and J dropped 2 bases, with 18 bases sitting between them. The CDR3 covers 15 residues. The CDR3 here is CASTTGAGATYEQYF. CDR3 DNA sequence: TGTGCCAGCACCACTGGGGCAGGGGCGACCTACGAGCAGTACTTC.

This clonotype was detected many times. This chain connects TRBV6-4 to TRBJ2-1; the match to TRBD2 covers 10 bases. Germline CDR1 is MRHNA and CDR2 is SNTAGT. V lost 2 bases, J lost 4 bases, and 2 bases stayed unmatched. This CDR3 comprises 15 residues. Here the CDR3 DNA reads TGTGCCAGCAGTGACCTTAGCGGGGGGTACAATGAGCAGTTCTTC. This translates into CASSDLSGGYNEQFF.

This clonotype was counted ten times or more. This chain links TRBV20-1 with TRBJ2-4; a possible D gene is TRBD1 (6 bases). Germline CDR1 reads DFQATT; CDR2 reads SNEGSKA (reference sequence). Trimming left V 4 bases short and J 4 bases short, with 11 bases between. The CDR3 sequence is 13 residues long. CDR3 in DNA: TGCAGTGCTACTGGACAGAAGAAAAACATTCAGTACTTC. Residues: CSATGQKKNIQYF.

This clonotype was seen many times. This chain links TRBV24-1 with TRBJ1-1, with D perhaps TRBD1 (6 bases). The CDR3 spans 15 residues. V was cut by 3 bases and J by 4 bases, with 14 bases left in between. Germline values: CDR1 KGHDR, CDR2 SFDVKD. CDR3: CATSDHAGGLTEAFF. Written as DNA, the CDR3 is TGTGCCACCAGTGATCACGCCGGGGGCCTCACTGAAGCTTTCTTT.

This clonotype was seen only a few times. This rearrangement joins TRBV5-1 to TRBJ2-1; TRBD1 or TRBD2 may be the D gene (5 bases each). This CDR3 has 14 amino acids. V was pared by 7 bases and J by 4 bases, with 15 bases between. Germline V gene data show CDR1 as SGHRS and CDR2 as YFSETQ. As DNA, the CDR3 is TGCGCCAGCCGGGGCCCCCCCGAGTACAATGAGCAGTTCTTC. This sequence encodes CASRGPPEYNEQFF.

This clonotype was recorded at least ten times. The V and J genes are TRBV10-3 and TRBJ2-5; unclear D gene. The V end was cut by 6 bases, the J end by 4 bases, with 12 bases between. This CDR3 is 13 amino acids long. Germline lookup yields CDR1 ENHRY and CDR2 SYGVKD. The CDR3 nucleotides read TGTGCCATCAGGAACAAGCTGCTAGAGACCCAGTACTTC. Protein product: CAIRNKLLETQYF.